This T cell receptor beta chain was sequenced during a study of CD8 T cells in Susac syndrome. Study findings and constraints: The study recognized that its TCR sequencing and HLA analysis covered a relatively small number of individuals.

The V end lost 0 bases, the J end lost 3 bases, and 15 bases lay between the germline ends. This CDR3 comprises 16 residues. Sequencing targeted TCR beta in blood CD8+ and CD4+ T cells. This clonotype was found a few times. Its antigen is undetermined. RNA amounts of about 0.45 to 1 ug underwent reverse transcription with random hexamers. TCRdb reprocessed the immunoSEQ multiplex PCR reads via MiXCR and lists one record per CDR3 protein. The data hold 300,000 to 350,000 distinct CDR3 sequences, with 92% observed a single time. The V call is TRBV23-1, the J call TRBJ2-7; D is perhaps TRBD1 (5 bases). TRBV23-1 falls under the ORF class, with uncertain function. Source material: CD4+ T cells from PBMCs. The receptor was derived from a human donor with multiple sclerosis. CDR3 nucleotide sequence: TGCGCCAGCAGTCAATCCCGACAGCATCATGGCTACGAGCAGTACTTC. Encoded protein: CASSQSRQHHGYEQYF.